This T cell receptor (beta chain) emerged from a study of T cells after yellow fever vaccination. Using its own MiXCR run on the 5' RACE reads, TCRdb lists one record per CDR3 protein. The table records roughly 250,000 distinct CDR3 sequences, under 15% of them present only once. CDR3 length: 15 residues. The sequences come from CD4+ T cells sorted from PBMCs, collected 45 days after the yellow fever booster vaccination. The receptor was isolated from a man aged 25 to 40 who received the YFV17D yellow fever vaccine. The V gene is TRBV21-1, the J gene TRBJ2-2. TRBV21-1 is a pseudogene segment. The CDR3 loop reads CASSKGLGTPGELFF. The CDR3 DNA follows: TGTGCCAGCAGCAAAGGTCTCGGAACCCCCGGGGAGCTGTTTTTT.